This T cell receptor (beta chain) was recorded in a study of cytomegalovirus exposure and HLA in healthy donors. For the study at large: Unique TCR beta sequences numbering approximately 100 million came from about 179 million T cells in an earlier analysis. Overall study findings and caveats: As immune exposure information, only CMV serostatus was available. In presence/absence analyses, roughly uniform sequencing depth across donors was assumed. In a later analysis, TCR association rates varied by HLA locus: DRB1 most, HLA-C fewest.

Both 60 Vbeta primers and 13 Jbeta primers went into the PCR. Only in-frame clones appear in the TCRdb table, and some are missing; sequencing was by immunoSEQ multiplex PCR. The ten most abundant clones cover around an eighth of a sample with 45,000 to 65,000 clones. V dropped 6 bases and J dropped 2; count of bases not matched to a gene: 8. The CDR3 sequence is 16 residues long. From germline, CDR1 is LGHNA and CDR2 YNFKEQ. On this clone itself: Its antigen is as yet unknown.

The sample taken for sequencing was PBMCs. This sequence was found in a man younger than 35 in good health and CMV-seropositive. The rearrangement links TRBV4-2 to TRBJ2-7, with 12 positions matching TRBD2. The CDR3 is CASSLGLAGKTYEQYF. In DNA, the CDR3 is TGTGCCAGCAGTCTTGGACTAGCGGGAAAAACCTACGAGCAGTACTTC.